A selection of T cell receptor beta chains follows, all from one sample in a study of cytotoxic CD8 clonotypes in ibrutinib-treated CLL. Using immunoSEQ multiplex PCR, the repertoire was profiled, and TCRdb retains in-frame clones only, with some absent. The table records around 250,000 clones, 60% to 75% of them present only once. The sequences come from PBMCs, collected after 24 months of ibrutinib treatment. The receptors shown here come from a human donor with chronic lymphocytic leukemia. The CDR3 runs from the conserved cysteine through the conserved F or W. The D gene is left open where the match is weak. Only part of the rows carry a size: once, few, many, or a class if the clone is expanded.

many	TRBV27	NA	TRBJ2-3	TGTGCCAGCAGTTTGCTCTTAGGGGGAAGTACAGATACGCAGTATTTT	CASSLLLGGSTDTQYF
NA	TRBV4-3	NA	TRBJ2-7	TGCGCCAGCAGCCAAGAAGGAGGGGCAGGTAACGAGCAGTACTTC	CASSQEGGAGNEQYF
NA	TRBV9	TRBD2	TRBJ2-1	TGTGCCAGCAGTGAAGCGGGAGGCTCCTACAATGAGCAGTTCTTC	CASSEAGGSYNEQFF
NA	TRBV29-1	TRBD2	TRBJ2-7	TGCAGCGTTGAGGGCGCGAAGGGGCCAGGGAGGGCCTACGAGCAGTACTTC	CSVEGAKGPGRAYEQYF
NA	TRBV19	NA	TRBJ1-2	TGTGCCAGTAGTAGGGCAGGGGCCGCCGGGCGCTATGGCTACACCTTC	CASSRAGAAGRYGYTF
NA	TRBV28	NA	TRBJ2-3	TGTGCCAGCAGTTTATCCCAAGGCAGCACAGATACGCAGTATTTT	CASSLSQGSTDTQYF
NA	TRBV18	TRBD1	TRBJ1-2	TGTGCCAGCTCACCGGGGCAGGGGGCGACTTATGGCTACACCTTC	CASSPGQGATYGYTF
NA	TRBV7-9	TRBD1	TRBJ2-7	TGTGCCAGCAGCTTAGAGTCCGGGACAGGGATCTACGAGCAGTACTTC	CASSLESGTGIYEQYF
NA	TRBV7-3	NA	TRBJ2-7	TGTGCCAGCAGCGTGGGGCGGGACTACGAGCAGTACTTC	CASSVGRDYEQYF
NA	TRBV5-4	TRBD2	TRBJ2-7	TGTGCCAGCAGCTCCTCGGCTAGCGGGAGTTACGAGCAGTACTTC	CASSSSASGSYEQYF
few	TRBV30	NA	TRBJ2-1	TGTGCCTGGAGTGAGAGGGGGTTCAATGAGCAGTTCTTC	CAWSERGFNEQFF
NA	TRBV5-6	TRBD2	TRBJ2-1	TGTGCCAGCAGCTCCCTAGCGGGAGAGAAAGGTGAGCAGTTCTTC	CASSSLAGEKGEQFF
NA	TRBV7-8	NA	TRBJ1-5	TGTGCCAGCAGCCCTACCCCAGGGGATAGCAATCAGCCCCAGCATTTT	CASSPTPGDSNQPQHF
NA	TRBV7-9	TRBD1	TRBJ1-4	TGTGCCAGCAGCTTGGGGACAGGGCTTGAAAAACTGTTTTTT	CASSLGTGLEKLFF
NA	TRBV9	TRBD2	TRBJ2-3	TGTGCCAGCAGCGTAGGAGGGAGGGCCCGGGATACGCAGTATTTT	CASSVGGRARDTQYF
many	TRBV7-9	TRBD2	TRBJ2-3	TGTGCCAGCAGCTTATCGGCGGGAGGGCCGGGAGGTCGAGATACGCAGTATTTT	CASSLSAGGPGGRDTQYF
NA	TRBV27	NA	TRBJ1-5	TGTGCCAGCAGCTTAGACAGAAGTGGGCAGCCCCAGCATTTT	CASSLDRSGQPQHF
few	TRBV28	NA	TRBJ1-5	TGTGCCAGCAGTCAACCCTCACAGGGCGAAGGACAGCCCCAGCATTTT	CASSQPSQGEGQPQHF
once	TRBV28	NA	TRBJ1-1	TGTGCCACCCTAGGCAGGGGCACCACTGAAGCTTTCTTT	CATLGRGTTEAFF
NA	TRBV5-1	TRBD1	TRBJ2-5	TGCGCCAGCAGCTTGAGTTCGAGTAGGGGGCGGGAGACCCAGTACTTC	CASSLSSSRGRETQYF
NA	TRBV4-2	NA	TRBJ2-7	TGTGCCAGCAGCCCCCGGGACCCAAAACCCGAGCAGTACTTC	CASSPRDPKPEQYF
NA	TRBV6-5	NA	TRBJ1-2	TGTGCCAGCAGTTTGAATGGCCTTAGTGCTGTCTATGGCTACACCTTC	CASSLNGLSAVYGYTF
NA	TRBV30	NA	TRBJ1-1	TGTGCCTGGATAATGGACACTGAAGCTTTCTTT	CAWIMDTEAFF
NA	TRBV27	NA	TRBJ1-4	TGTGCCAGCAGTTTGAAATATAATGAAAAACTGTTTTTT	CASSLKYNEKLFF
NA	TRBV7-2	NA	TRBJ2-3	TGTGCCAGCAGCCCACCCGCAGATTCTACGCAGTATTTT	CASSPPADSTQYF
NA	TRBV11-2	TRBD1	TRBJ2-5	TGTGCCAGCAGCTTATCAGGACAGGGCCAAGGGACCCAGTACTTC	CASSLSGQGQGTQYF
NA	TRBV15	TRBD1	TRBJ2-5	TGTGCCACCAGCAGCGAAGTGACAGGGAGAGAGACCCAGTACTTC	CATSSEVTGRETQYF
NA	TRBV4-1	NA	TRBJ2-7	TGCGCCAGCAGCCAAGCAAGTCGGGACCTCTACGAGCAGTACTTC	CASSQASRDLYEQYF
NA	TRBV4-1	NA	TRBJ2-4	TGCGCCAGCAGCCAAGTGGACCAGAGAATAGCCAAAAACATTCAGTACTTC	CASSQVDQRIAKNIQYF
NA	TRBV7-8	TRBD2	TRBJ2-3	TGTGCCAGCAGCTTATGGGGACGAGCTATGCGGGAGTGGAGTAGCACAGATACGCAGTATTTT	CASSLWGRAMREWSSTDTQYF
NA	TRBV7-2	NA	TRBJ2-7	TGTGCCAGCAGCTTCCAAGGGCAGAGGGGCGAGCAGTACTTC	CASSFQGQRGEQYF
NA	TRBV6-6	TRBD2	TRBJ2-7	TGTGCCAGCAGTTACCAAGCGGGAGAACATTACGAGCAGTACTTC	CASSYQAGEHYEQYF
NA	TRBV7-6	TRBD1	TRBJ2-3	TGTGCCAGCAGCTTGGGGACAGGGATTAGCACAGATACGCAGTATTTT	CASSLGTGISTDTQYF
NA	TRBV6-5	NA	TRBJ2-5	TGTGCCAGCACATATTTCAGGGAGCAAGAGACCCAGTACTTC	CASTYFREQETQYF
NA	TRBV9	NA	TRBJ2-5	TGTGCCAGCAGCGTACTACTCCATGGGGAGACCCAGTACTTC	CASSVLLHGETQYF
NA	TRBV5-1	NA	TRBJ2-7	TGCGCCAGCAGCGGCGGAAGCTCCTACGAGCAGTACTTC	CASSGGSSYEQYF
NA	TRBV6-1	NA	TRBJ2-5	TGTGCCAGCAGTGTGTCGGGACCCACAAAAGAGACCCAGTACTTC	CASSVSGPTKETQYF
NA	TRBV28	NA	TRBJ2-7	TGTGCCAGCAGTTCACAGGGAATCGGGCAGTACTTC	CASSSQGIGQYF
NA	TRBV28	NA	TRBJ2-2	TGTGCCAGCAGGGGAAACACCGGGGAGCTGTTTTTT	CASRGNTGELFF
NA	TRBV30	NA	TRBJ1-4	TGTGCCTGGACCGCGGGTAGGGGCGGTGAAAAACTGTTTTTT	CAWTAGRGGEKLFF
NA	TRBV6-5	NA	TRBJ2-1	TGTGCCAGCAGTTACGCCGGGGAAATAAATGAGCAGTTCTTC	CASSYAGEINEQFF